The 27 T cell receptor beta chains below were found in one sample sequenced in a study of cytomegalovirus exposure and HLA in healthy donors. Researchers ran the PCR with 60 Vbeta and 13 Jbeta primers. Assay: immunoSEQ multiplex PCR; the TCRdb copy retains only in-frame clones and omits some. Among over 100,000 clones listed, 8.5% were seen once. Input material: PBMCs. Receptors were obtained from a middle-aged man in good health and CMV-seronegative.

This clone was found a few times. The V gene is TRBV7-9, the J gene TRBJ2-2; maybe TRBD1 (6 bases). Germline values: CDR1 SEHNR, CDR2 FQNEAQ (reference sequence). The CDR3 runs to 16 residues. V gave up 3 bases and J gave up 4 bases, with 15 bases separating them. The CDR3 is CASSLGQGHLTGELFF. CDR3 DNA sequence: TGTGCCAGCAGCTTGGGACAAGGACACCTCACCGGGGAGCTGTTTTTT.

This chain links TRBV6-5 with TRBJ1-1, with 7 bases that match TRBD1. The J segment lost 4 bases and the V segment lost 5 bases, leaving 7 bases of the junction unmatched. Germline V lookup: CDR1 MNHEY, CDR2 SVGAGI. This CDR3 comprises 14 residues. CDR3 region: CASSAQGKGTEAFF. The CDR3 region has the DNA TGTGCCAGCAGTGCACAGGGGAAGGGCACTGAAGCTTTCTTT.

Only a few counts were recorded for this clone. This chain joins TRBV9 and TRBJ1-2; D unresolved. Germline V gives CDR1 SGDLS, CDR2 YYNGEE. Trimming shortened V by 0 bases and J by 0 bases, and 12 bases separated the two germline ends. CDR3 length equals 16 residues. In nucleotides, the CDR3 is TGTGCCAGCAGCGTAGGAGAGACTTTAGCTAACTATGGCTACACCTTC. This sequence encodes CASSVGETLANYGYTF.

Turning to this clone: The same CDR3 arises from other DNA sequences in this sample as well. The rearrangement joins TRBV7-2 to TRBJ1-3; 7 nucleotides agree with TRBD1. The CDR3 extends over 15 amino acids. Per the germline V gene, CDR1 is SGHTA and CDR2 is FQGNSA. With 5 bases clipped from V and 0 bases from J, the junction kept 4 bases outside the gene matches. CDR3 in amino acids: CASSLGGSSGNTIYF. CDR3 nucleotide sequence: TGTGCCAGCAGCCTAGGGGGCAGCTCTGGAAACACCATATATTTT.

The CDR3 DNA reads TGTGCCAGTAGTATAGGGCAGGGGTCCCACTATGGCTACACCTTC. Its protein product is CASSIGQGSHYGYTF. The chain employs TRBV19 and TRBJ1-2, with a weak D call TRBD1 (6 bases). Trimming removed 1 base at V and 3 bases at J, with 12 bases between. The germline V gene encodes CDR1 LNHDA and CDR2 SQIVND (reference sequence). The CDR3 spans 15 residues. The full variable domain, its missing parts supplied by reference TRBV19 and TRBJ1-2, is DGGITQSPKYLFRKEGQNVTLSCEQNLNHDAMYWYRQDPGQGLRLIYYSQIVNDFQKGDIAEGYSVSREKKESFPLTVTSAQKNPTAFYLCASSIGQGSHYGYTFGSGTRLTVV.

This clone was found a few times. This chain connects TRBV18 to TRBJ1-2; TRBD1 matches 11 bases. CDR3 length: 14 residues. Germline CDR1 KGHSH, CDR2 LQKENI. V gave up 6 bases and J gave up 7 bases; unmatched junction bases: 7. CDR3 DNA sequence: TGTGCCAGCTCCCTCGGGACAGGGGGTAGTGGCTACACCTTC. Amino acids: CASSLGTGGSGYTF.

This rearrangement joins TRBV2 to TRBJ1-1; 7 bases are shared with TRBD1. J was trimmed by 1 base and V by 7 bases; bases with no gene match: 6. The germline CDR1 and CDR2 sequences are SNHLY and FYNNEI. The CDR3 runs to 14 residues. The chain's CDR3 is CASIWTGRNTEAFF. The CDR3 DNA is TGTGCCAGCATTTGGACAGGTAGGAACACTGAAGCTTTCTTT.

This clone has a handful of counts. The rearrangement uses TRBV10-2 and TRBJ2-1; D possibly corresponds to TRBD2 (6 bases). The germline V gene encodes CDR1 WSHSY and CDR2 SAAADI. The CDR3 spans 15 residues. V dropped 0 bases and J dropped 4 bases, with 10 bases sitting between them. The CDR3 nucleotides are TGCGCCAGCAGTGAGTCAGCAGGAGGGTACAATGAGCAGTTCTTC. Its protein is CASSESAGGYNEQFF.

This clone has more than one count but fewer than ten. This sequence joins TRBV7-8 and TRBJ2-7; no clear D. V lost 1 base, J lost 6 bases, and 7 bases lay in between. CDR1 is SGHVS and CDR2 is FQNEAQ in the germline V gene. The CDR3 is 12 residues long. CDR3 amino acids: CASSLGGSEQYF. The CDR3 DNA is TGTGCCAGCAGCTTAGGAGGATCCGAGCAGTACTTC.

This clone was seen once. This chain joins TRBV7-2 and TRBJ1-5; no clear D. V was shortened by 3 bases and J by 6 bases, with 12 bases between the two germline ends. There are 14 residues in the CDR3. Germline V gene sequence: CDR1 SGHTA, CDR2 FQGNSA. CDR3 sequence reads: CASSFLPGVQPQHF. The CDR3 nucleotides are TGTGCCAGCAGCTTTCTACCCGGTGTTCAGCCCCAGCATTTT. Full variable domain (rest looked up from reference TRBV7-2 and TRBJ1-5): GAGVSQSPSNKVTEKGKDVELRCDPISGHTALYWYRQSLGQGLEFLIYFQGNSAPDKSGLPSDRFSAERTGGSVSTLTIQRTQQEDSAVYLCASSFLPGVQPQHFGDGTRLSIL.

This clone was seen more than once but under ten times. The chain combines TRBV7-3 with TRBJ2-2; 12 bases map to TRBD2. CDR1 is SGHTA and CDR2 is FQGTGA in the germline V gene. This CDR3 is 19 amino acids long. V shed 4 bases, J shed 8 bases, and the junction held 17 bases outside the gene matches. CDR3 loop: CASSSRTPSGGGTKGELFF. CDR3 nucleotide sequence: TGTGCCAGCAGCTCCAGGACCCCTAGCGGGGGGGGGACGAAGGGGGAGCTGTTTTTT.

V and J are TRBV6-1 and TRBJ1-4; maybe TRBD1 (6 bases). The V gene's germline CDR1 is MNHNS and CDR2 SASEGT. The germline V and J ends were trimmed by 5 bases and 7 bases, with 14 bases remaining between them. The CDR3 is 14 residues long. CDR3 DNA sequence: TGTGCCAGCAGTCCGAGCCAGGGGAGTGAAAAACTGTTTTTT. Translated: CASSPSQGSEKLFF.

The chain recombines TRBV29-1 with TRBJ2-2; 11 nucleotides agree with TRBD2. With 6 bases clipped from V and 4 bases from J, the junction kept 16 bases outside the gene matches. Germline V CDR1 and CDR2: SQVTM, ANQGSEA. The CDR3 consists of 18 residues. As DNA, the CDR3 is TGCAGCGTCGGGTCAGGGCTAGCGGGGGGCCCCAGCACCGGGGAGCTGTTTTTT. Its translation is CSVGSGLAGGPSTGELFF.

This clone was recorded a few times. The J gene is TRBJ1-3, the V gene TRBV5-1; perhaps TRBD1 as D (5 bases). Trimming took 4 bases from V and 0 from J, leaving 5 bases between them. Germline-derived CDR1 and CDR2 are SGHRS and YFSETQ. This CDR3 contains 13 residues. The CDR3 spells CASSDSSGNTIYF. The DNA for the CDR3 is TGCGCCAGCAGCGACAGCTCTGGAAACACCATATATTTT.

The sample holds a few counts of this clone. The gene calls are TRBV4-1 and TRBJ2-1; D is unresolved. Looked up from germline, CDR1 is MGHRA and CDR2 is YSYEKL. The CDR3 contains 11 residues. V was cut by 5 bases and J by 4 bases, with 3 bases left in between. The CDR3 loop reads CASSAYNEQFF. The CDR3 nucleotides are TGCGCCAGCAGCGCGTACAATGAGCAGTTCTTC.

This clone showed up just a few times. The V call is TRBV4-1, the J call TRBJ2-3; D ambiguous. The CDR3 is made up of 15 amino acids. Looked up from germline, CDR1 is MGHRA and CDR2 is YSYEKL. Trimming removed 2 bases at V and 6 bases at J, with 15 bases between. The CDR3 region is CASSQIGPQVDTQYF. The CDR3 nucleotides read TGCGCCAGCAGCCAAATCGGCCCGCAGGTGGATACGCAGTATTTT.

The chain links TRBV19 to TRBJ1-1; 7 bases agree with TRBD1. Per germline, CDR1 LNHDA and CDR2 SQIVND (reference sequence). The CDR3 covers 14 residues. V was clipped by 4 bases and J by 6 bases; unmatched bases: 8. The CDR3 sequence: CASSRQGRGAEAFF. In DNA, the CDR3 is TGTGCCAGTAGTAGACAGGGTCGAGGCGCTGAAGCTTTCTTT.

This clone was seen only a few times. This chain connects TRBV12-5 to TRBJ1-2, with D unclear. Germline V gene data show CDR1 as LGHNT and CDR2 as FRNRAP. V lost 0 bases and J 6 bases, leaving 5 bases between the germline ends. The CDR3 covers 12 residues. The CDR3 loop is CASGLVRDGYTF. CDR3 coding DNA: TGTGCTAGTGGTTTGGTACGGGATGGCTACACCTTC.

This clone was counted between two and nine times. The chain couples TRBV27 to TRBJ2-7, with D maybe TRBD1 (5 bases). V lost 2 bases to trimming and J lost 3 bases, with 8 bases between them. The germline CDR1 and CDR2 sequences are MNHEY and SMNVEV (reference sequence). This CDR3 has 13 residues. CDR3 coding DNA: TGTGCCAGCAGTTTAGTCAGGGACTACGAGCAGTACTTC. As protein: CASSLVRDYEQYF.

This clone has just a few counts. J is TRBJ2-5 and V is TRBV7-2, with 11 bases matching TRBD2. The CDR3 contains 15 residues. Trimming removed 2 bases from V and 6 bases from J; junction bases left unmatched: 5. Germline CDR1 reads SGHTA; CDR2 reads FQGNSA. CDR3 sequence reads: CASSLPSGGSQTQYF. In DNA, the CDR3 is TGTGCCAGCAGCTTACCTAGCGGGGGGTCGCAGACCCAGTACTTC.

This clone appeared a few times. The CDR3 region has the DNA TGTGCCAGCAGCGTAGGGCAGGGGAATGAGCAGTTCTTC. This sequence encodes CASSVGQGNEQFF. The rearrangement links TRBV9 to TRBJ2-1; weak D call: TRBD1 (6 bases). CDR1 is SGDLS and CDR2 is YYNGEE in the germline V gene. The germline V and J ends were trimmed by 0 bases and 7 bases, with 8 bases remaining between them. The CDR3 sequence is 13 residues long.

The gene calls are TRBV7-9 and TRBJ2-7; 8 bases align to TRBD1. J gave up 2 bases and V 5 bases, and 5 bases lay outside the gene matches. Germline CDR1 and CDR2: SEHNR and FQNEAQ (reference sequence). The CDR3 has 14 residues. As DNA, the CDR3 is TGTGCCAGCAGCACGGACAGGGTAACCTACGAGCAGTACTTC. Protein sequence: CASSTDRVTYEQYF.

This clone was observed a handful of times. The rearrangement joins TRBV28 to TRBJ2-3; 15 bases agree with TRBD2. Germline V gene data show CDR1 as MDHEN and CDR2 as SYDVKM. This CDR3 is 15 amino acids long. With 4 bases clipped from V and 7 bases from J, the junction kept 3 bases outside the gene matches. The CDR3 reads CASSSGTSGGYTQYF. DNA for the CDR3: TGTGCCAGCAGTTCCGGGACTAGCGGGGGGTATACGCAGTATTTT.

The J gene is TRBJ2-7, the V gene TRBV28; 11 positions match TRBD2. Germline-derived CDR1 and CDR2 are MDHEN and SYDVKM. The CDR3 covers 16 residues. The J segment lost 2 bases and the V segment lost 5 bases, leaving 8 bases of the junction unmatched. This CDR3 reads CASSPLLAGATYEQYF. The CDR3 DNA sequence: TGTGCCAGCAGTCCGCTACTAGCGGGGGCAACCTACGAGCAGTACTTC.

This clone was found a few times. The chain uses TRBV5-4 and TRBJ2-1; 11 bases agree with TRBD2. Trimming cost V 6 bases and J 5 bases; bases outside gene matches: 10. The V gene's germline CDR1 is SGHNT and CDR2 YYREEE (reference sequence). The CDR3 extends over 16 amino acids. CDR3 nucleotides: TGTGCCAGCACCGGAGGTCTAGCGGGGGGCGACAATGAGCAGTTCTTC. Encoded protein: CASTGGLAGGDNEQFF.

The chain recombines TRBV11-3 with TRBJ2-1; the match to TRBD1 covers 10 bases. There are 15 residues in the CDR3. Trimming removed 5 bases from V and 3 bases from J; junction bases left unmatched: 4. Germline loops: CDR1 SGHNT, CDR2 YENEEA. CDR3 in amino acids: CASSPGTGDYNEQFF. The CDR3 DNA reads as TGTGCCAGCAGCCCCGGGACAGGGGACTACAATGAGCAGTTCTTC.

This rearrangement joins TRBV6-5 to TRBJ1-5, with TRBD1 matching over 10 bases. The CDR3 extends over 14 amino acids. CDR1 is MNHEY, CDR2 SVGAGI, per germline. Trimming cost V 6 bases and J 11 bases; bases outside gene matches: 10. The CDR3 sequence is CASSSGTGVGTQHF. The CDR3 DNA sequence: TGTGCCAGCAGCTCCGGGACAGGGGTGGGGACCCAGCATTTT.